This T cell receptor (beta chain) was found in a study of metastatic and nonmetastatic thyroid tumors. Study-level information: Comparison of repertoires was carried out across blood and tumor or nodule tissue from malignant and benign thyroid patients. General study points: Benign nodules were reported to have significantly lower TCR beta diversity than malignant thyroid tumors, in blood and tumor.

Per the study methods: Clinicopathological groups differed in CDR3, with these differences serving to build a distant-metastasis classifier for papillary thyroid cancer. TCRdb re-processed the PCR reads through MiXCR. Clone size and V and J calls follow TCRdb, not the original study. The repertoire includes some 30,000 clones, roughly 21% of them detected once, and 8% sits in the top ten. This clone showed up many times. Its antigen is undetermined. Between the trimmed V and J ends, which lost 9 bases and 2 bases, there was a span of 17 bases. CDR1 is MDHEN and CDR2 is SYDVKM in the germline V gene. The CDR3 extends over 15 amino acids. Thyroid surgery had not been preceded by any treatment in any patient.

The clonotype originates from a female donor with papillary thyroid cancer or a benign thyroid nodule (not recorded which). Some clones in this sample may be carry-over from other donors' samples. The chain links TRBV28 to TRBJ1-3; no clear D. The sample comprised blood. The CDR3 spells CASSEPSGAGNTIYF. CDR3 DNA sequence: TGTGCCAGTAGTGAACCCTCGGGCGCTGGAAACACCATATATTTT. The full variable domain, completed using reference TRBV28 and TRBJ1-3, is DVKVTQSSRYLVKRTGEKVFLECVQDMDHENMFWYRQDPGLGLRLIYFSYDVKMKEKGDIPEGYSVSREKKERFSLILESASTNQTSMYLCASSEPSGAGNTIYFGEGSWLTVV.